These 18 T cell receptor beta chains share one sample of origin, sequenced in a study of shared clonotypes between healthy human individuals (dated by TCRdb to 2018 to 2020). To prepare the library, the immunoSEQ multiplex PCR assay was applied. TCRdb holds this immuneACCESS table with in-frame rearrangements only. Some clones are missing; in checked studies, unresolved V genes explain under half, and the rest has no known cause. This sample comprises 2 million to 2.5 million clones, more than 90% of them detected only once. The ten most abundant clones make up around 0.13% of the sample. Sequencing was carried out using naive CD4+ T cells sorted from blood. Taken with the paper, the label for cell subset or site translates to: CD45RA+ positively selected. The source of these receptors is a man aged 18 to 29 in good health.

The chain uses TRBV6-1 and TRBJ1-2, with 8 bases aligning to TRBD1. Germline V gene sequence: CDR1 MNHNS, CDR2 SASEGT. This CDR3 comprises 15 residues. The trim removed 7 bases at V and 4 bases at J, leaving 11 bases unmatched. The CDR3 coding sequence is TGTGCCAGCAACGAGGACAGGGATCGGTCCTATGGCTACACCTTC. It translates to CASNEDRDRSYGYTF.

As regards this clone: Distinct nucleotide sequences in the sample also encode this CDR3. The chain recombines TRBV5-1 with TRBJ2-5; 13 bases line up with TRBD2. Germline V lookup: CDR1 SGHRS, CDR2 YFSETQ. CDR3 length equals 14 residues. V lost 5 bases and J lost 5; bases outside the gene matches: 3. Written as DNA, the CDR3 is TGCGCCAGCAGTTCGACTAGCGGGGGGGAGACCCAGTACTTC. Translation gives CASSSTSGGETQYF. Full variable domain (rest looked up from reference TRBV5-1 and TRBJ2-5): KAGVTQTPRYLIKTRGQQVTLSCSPISGHRSVSWYQQTPGQGLQFLFEYFSETQRNKGNFPGRFSGRQFSNSRSEMNVSTLELGDSALYLCASSSTSGGETQYFGPGTRLLVL.

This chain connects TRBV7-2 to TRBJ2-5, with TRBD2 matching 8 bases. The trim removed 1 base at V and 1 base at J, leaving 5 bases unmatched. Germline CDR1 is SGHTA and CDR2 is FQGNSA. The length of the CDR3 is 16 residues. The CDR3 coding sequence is TGTGCCAGCAGCTTAGGTCCGGGAGGGGTCCAAGAGACCCAGTACTTC. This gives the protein CASSLGPGGVQETQYF. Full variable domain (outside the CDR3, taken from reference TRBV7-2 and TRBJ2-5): GAGVSQSPSNKVTEKGKDVELRCDPISGHTALYWYRQSLGQGLEFLIYFQGNSAPDKSGLPSDRFSAERTGGSVSTLTIQRTQQEDSAVYLCASSLGPGGVQETQYFGPGTRLLVL.

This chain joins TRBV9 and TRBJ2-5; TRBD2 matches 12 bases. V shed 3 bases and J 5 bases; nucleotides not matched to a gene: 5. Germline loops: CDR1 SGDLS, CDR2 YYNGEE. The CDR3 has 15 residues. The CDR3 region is CASSARLAGAETQYF. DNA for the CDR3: TGTGCCAGCAGCGCTCGACTAGCGGGGGCGGAGACCCAGTACTTC.

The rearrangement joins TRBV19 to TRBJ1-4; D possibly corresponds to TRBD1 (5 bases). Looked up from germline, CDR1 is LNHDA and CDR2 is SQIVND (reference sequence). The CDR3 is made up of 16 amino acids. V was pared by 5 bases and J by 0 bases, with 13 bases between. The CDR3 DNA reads TGTGCCAGTAGTTCCCCAGGGAGGGCAACTAATGAAAAACTGTTTTTT. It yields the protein CASSSPGRATNEKLFF.

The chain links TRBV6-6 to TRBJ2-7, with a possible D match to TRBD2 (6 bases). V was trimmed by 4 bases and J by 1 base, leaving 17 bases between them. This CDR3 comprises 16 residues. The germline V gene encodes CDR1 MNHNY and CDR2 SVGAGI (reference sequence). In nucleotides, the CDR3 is TGTGCCAGCAGTTGGACTACAGGTCGGGAGTCCTACGAGCAGTACTTC. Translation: CASSWTTGRESYEQYF.

CDR3 loop: CASRPGLAGKSYEQYF. In DNA, the CDR3 is TGTGCCAGCAGGCCGGGACTAGCGGGTAAATCCTACGAGCAGTACTTC. The chain couples TRBV11-2 to TRBJ2-7; TRBD2 matches 12 bases. CDR3 length: 16 residues. Germline V CDR1 and CDR2: SGHAT, FQNNGV. V lost 6 bases and J lost 1; bases outside the gene matches: 7.

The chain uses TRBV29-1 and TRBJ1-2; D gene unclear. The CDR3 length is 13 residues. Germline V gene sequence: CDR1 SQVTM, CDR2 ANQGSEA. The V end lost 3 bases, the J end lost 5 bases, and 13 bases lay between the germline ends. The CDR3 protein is CSVEGEGGYGYTF. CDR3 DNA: TGCAGCGTTGAGGGTGAGGGAGGTTATGGCTACACCTTC.

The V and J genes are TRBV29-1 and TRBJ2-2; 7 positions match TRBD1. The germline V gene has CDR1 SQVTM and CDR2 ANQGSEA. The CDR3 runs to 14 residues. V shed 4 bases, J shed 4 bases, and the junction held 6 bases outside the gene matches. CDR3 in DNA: TGCAGCGTTGTGGTAGGGGGCTCCACCGGGGAGCTGTTTTTT. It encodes CSVVVGGSTGELFF.

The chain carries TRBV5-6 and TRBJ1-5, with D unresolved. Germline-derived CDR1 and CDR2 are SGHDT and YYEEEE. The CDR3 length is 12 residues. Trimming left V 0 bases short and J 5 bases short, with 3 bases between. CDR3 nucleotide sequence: TGTGCCAGCAGCTTGGCGGATCAGCCCCAGCATTTT. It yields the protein CASSLADQPQHF.

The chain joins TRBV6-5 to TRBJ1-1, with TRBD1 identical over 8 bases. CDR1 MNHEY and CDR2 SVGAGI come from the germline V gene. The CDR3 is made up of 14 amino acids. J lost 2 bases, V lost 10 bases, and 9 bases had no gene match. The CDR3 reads CATTPDRANTEAFF. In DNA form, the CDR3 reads TGTGCCACCACCCCGGACAGGGCCAACACTGAAGCTTTCTTT.

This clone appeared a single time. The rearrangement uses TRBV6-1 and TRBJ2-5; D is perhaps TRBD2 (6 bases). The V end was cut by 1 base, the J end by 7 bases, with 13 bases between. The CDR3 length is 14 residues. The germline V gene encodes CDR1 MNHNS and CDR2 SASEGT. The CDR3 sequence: CASSEGLVEGTQYF. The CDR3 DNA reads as TGTGCCAGCAGTGAAGGACTAGTTGAGGGGACCCAGTACTTC.

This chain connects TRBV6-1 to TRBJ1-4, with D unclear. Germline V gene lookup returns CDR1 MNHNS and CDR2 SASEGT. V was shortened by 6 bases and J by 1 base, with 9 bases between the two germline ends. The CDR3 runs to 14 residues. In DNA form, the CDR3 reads TGTGCCAGCAGCGACCGGAGAACTAATGAAAAACTGTTTTTT. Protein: CASSDRRTNEKLFF.

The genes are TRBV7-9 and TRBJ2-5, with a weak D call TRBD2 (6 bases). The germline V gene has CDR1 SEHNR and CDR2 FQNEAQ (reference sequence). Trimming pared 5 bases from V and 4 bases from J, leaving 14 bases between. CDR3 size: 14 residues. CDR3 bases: TGTGCCAGCAGCATGAGCGGGTTGGTAGAGACCCAGTACTTC. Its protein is CASSMSGLVETQYF.

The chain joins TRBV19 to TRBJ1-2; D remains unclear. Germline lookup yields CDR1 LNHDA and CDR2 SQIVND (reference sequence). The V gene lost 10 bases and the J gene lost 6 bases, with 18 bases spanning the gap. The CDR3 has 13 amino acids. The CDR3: CATRPGGKDGYTF. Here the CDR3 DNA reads TGTGCCACAAGGCCCGGAGGGAAGGATGGCTACACCTTC.

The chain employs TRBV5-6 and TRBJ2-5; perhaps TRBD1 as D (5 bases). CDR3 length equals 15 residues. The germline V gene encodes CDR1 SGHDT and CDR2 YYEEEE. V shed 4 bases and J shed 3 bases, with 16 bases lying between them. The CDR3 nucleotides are TGTGCCAGCAGCCCTGGGCAGGGTAGGAAAGAGACCCAGTACTTC. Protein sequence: CASSPGQGRKETQYF.

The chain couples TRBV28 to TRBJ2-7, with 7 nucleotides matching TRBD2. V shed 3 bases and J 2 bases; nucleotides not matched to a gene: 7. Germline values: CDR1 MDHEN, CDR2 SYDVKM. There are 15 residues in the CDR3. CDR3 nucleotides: TGTGCCAGCAGTTTTACCTCTAGCGGCCCCTACGAGCAGTACTTC. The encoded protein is CASSFTSSGPYEQYF.

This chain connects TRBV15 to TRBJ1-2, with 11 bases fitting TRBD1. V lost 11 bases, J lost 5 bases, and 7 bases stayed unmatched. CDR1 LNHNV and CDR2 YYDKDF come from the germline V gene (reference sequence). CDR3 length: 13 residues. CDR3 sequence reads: CAVGTGGPYGYTF. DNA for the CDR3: TGTGCCGTCGGGACAGGGGGACCGTATGGCTACACCTTC.